These 26 T cell receptor beta chains share one sample of origin, sequenced in a study of blood T cell repertoires in COVID-19. TCRdb's copy holds only in-frame clones and misses some; the assay was immunoSEQ multiplex PCR. The sample records over 200,000 clones, about 85% being singletons. The sequenced sample consisted of peripheral blood. These receptors all come from a woman aged 18-30 years who had recovered from COVID-19.

The V and J genes are TRBV30 and TRBJ1-4; possible D gene TRBD1, 6 bases. With 4 bases removed from V and 5 bases from J, the gap between germline ends came to 11 bases. CDR3 length equals 13 residues. Germline CDR1 is GTSNPN and CDR2 is SVGIG (reference sequence). The CDR3 loop is CAWTRQANEKLFF. The CDR3 region has the DNA TGTGCCTGGACCCGACAGGCCAATGAAAAACTGTTTTTT. Together with reference TRBV30 and TRBJ1-4, the CDR3 gives the full variable domain: SQTIHQWPATLVQPVGSPLSLECTVEGTSNPNLYWYRQAAGRGLQLLFYSVGIGQISSEVPQNLSASRPQDRQFILSSKKLLLSDSGFYLCAWTRQANEKLFFGSGTQLSVL.

This rearrangement joins TRBV24-1 to TRBJ2-1; 13 nucleotides agree with TRBD2. This CDR3 has 16 residues. Looked up from germline, CDR1 is KGHDR and CDR2 is SFDVKD. V lost 4 bases, J lost 9 bases, and 8 bases stayed unmatched. Here the CDR3 DNA reads TGTGCCACCAGTGAGAGACTAGCGGGAGGATCCCGTGAGCAGTTCTTC. It specifies CATSERLAGGSREQFF.

This chain links TRBV6-5 with TRBJ1-4, with a weak D call TRBD1 (6 bases). Germline V gene lookup returns CDR1 MNHEY and CDR2 SVGAGI. The CDR3 has 15 residues. V was pared by 8 bases and J by 2 bases, with 15 bases between. CDR3 region: CASGRGGATNEKLFF. The CDR3 DNA sequence: TGTGCCAGCGGGCGGGGGGGGGCGACTAATGAAAAACTGTTTTTT.

The rearrangement joins TRBV19 to TRBJ1-5; 7 nucleotides match TRBD1. Germline V lookup: CDR1 LNHDA, CDR2 SQIVND (reference sequence). CDR3 length: 15 residues. Trimming took 7 bases from V and 6 from J; bases not matched to a gene: 12. CDR3 in amino acids: CASTSDRSGRQPQHF. The CDR3 nucleotides read TGTGCCAGTACCTCGGACAGGTCTGGACGTCAGCCCCAGCATTTT.

The chain joins TRBV7-9 to TRBJ2-7; D unresolved. V dropped 3 bases and J dropped 5 bases, with 8 bases sitting between them. Germline V gene data show CDR1 as SEHNR and CDR2 as FQNEAQ (reference sequence). The CDR3 length is 12 residues. CDR3 nucleotide sequence: TGTGCCAGCAGCTTTCTTAGAGACGAGCAGTACTTC. Its protein product is CASSFLRDEQYF.

V is TRBV2 and J is TRBJ2-7; 10 bases are a match to TRBD1. Germline CDR1 reads SNHLY; CDR2 reads FYNNEI. J lost 2 bases, V lost 8 bases, and 12 bases had no gene match. The CDR3 is 16 amino acids. Written as DNA, the CDR3 is TGTGCCAGCTATAGATCCAGGGACAGGGGTGCCTACGAGCAGTACTTC. Encoded protein: CASYRSRDRGAYEQYF.

The rearrangement joins TRBV19 to TRBJ1-5; TRBD1 is a possible D gene (6 bases). Germline CDR1 is LNHDA and CDR2 is SQIVND (reference sequence). The CDR3 extends over 15 amino acids. V was clipped by 2 bases and J by 0 bases, with 8 bases between them. The CDR3 here is CASSIQGSSNQPQHF. CDR3 DNA: TGTGCCAGTAGTATACAGGGGAGTAGCAATCAGCCCCAGCATTTT.

The CDR3 protein is CASSADTNTGELFF. The CDR3 region has the DNA TGCGCCAGCAGCGCGGACACAAACACCGGGGAGCTGTTTTTT. V usage is TRBV5-1 and J usage is TRBJ2-2; D is possibly TRBD1 (5 bases). The CDR3 is 14 residues long. V dropped 4 bases and J dropped 2 bases, with 9 bases sitting between them. CDR1 is SGHRS, CDR2 YFSETQ, per germline.

The CDR3 sequence: CASSHIGGLGEKLFF. The CDR3 nucleotides read TGTGCCAGCAGCCATATTGGGGGCCTTGGTGAAAAACTGTTTTTT. This chain connects TRBV14 to TRBJ1-4; TRBD1 might be the D (6 bases). V was clipped by 3 bases and J by 7 bases, with 15 bases between them. CDR1 and CDR2 (germline): SGHDN, FVKESK. This CDR3 is built from 15 residues.

This chain uses TRBV15 with TRBJ2-3; perhaps TRBD2 as D (5 bases). The V end was cut by 4 bases, the J end by 5 bases, with 10 bases between. Germline V gene lookup returns CDR1 LNHNV and CDR2 YYDKDF (reference sequence). The CDR3 contains 13 residues. The CDR3 loop reads CATSIEGGDTQYF. As DNA, the CDR3 is TGTGCCACCAGCATCGAGGGTGGAGATACGCAGTATTTT.

This clone was observed a handful of times. V and J are TRBV27 and TRBJ1-1; a weak D match, TRBD1 (5 bases). The CDR3 is made up of 12 amino acids. The germline V and J ends were trimmed by 6 bases and 5 bases, with 10 bases remaining between them. CDR1 and CDR2 (germline): MNHEY, SMNVEV (reference sequence). This CDR3 is CASRAGFTEAFF. DNA of the CDR3: TGTGCCAGCAGAGCAGGGTTTACTGAAGCTTTCTTT.

V gene TRBV13 combines with J gene TRBJ2-7, with a weak D call TRBD1 (6 bases). The CDR3 has 14 amino acids. Per germline, CDR1 PRHDT and CDR2 FYEKMQ (reference sequence). Trimming removed 8 bases from V and 3 bases from J, with 17 bases in between. The CDR3 here is CASQGWGTDYEQYF. The CDR3 DNA reads TGTGCCAGCCAGGGGTGGGGCACTGACTACGAGCAGTACTTC.

The rearrangement uses TRBV7-9 and TRBJ2-5; TRBD2 agrees at 15 bases. Trimming took 8 bases from V and 5 from J; bases not matched to a gene: 0. The length of the CDR3 is 13 residues. The germline CDR1 and CDR2 sequences are SEHNR and FQNEAQ (reference sequence). For the CDR3, the DNA is TGTGCCAGCGGACTAGCGGGAGGGGAGACCCAGTACTTC. Translating it yields CASGLAGGETQYF.

This rearrangement joins TRBV7-6 to TRBJ2-1; tentatively, D is TRBD1 (5 bases). Deletions cut 2 bases from V and 8 bases from J, with 16 bases between. The CDR3 is 15 amino acids. Germline CDR1 reads SGHVS; CDR2 reads FNYEAQ. The CDR3 DNA reads as TGTGCCAGCAGCTTATCCTGGCAGGGTTGGCATGAGCAGTTCTTC. This gives the protein CASSLSWQGWHEQFF.

The chain uses TRBV9 and TRBJ2-1; 7 bases map to TRBD1. The V gene end was trimmed by 3 bases and the J gene end by 5 bases; junction bases not matched to a gene: 11. Looked up from germline, CDR1 is SGDLS and CDR2 is YYNGEE. CDR3 length equals 16 residues. CDR3 nucleotide sequence: TGTGCCAGCAGCGAGACAGGGAGTCCCTTTAACAATGAGCAGTTCTTC. This sequence encodes CASSETGSPFNNEQFF.

The chain joins TRBV28 to TRBJ2-3, with 9 bases lining up with TRBD2. With 2 bases clipped from V and 6 bases from J, the junction kept 6 bases outside the gene matches. Germline CDR1 MDHEN, CDR2 SYDVKM. The CDR3 extends over 15 amino acids. The CDR3 loop reads CASSLAGGAMDTQYF. CDR3 nucleotides: TGTGCCAGCAGTTTAGCGGGAGGGGCCATGGATACGCAGTATTTT.

The V and J genes are TRBV13 and TRBJ1-2, with 9 bases matching TRBD1. Looked up from germline, CDR1 is PRHDT and CDR2 is FYEKMQ (reference sequence). J gave up 7 bases and V 7 bases, and 7 bases lay outside the gene matches. The CDR3 is 13 amino acids. In DNA, the CDR3 is TGTGCCAGCAAAGGACAGGGGCTGCGTGGCTACACCTTC. Amino acid sequence: CASKGQGLRGYTF.

The rearrangement uses TRBV20-1 and TRBJ1-2; D remains unclear. The germline gives CDR1 DFQATT, CDR2 SNEGSKA (reference sequence). Deletions cut 5 bases from V and 6 bases from J, with 7 bases between. The CDR3 contains 10 residues. The CDR3 region is CSALLDGYTF. The CDR3 DNA reads as TGCAGTGCTCTCCTAGATGGCTACACCTTC.

The CDR3 DNA is TGTGCCAGTAGGACACAGGCCTTGAACACTGAAGCTTTCTTT. The encoded protein is CASRTQALNTEAFF. The chain combines TRBV19 with TRBJ1-1; tentative D call: TRBD1 (5 bases). This CDR3 spans 14 amino acids. Germline CDR1 is LNHDA and CDR2 is SQIVND (reference sequence). Trimming removed 6 bases at V and 0 bases at J, with 11 bases between.

The J gene is TRBJ2-1, the V gene TRBV2, with D perhaps matching TRBD1 (6 bases). Germline loops: CDR1 SNHLY, CDR2 FYNNEI. Deletions cut 4 bases from V and 7 bases from J, with 11 bases between. The CDR3 length is 13 residues. The CDR3 DNA reads as TGTGCCAGCAGTGTGGGGGCAGCAAATGAGCAGTTCTTC. It encodes CASSVGAANEQFF.

The CDR3 reads CASSYGGGRQETQYF. The CDR3 DNA follows: TGTGCCAGTAGTTACGGAGGGGGCCGACAAGAGACCCAGTACTTC. The chain joins TRBV19 to TRBJ2-5; TRBD1 might be the D (7 bases). V dropped 5 bases and J dropped 2 bases, with 15 bases sitting between them. CDR1 LNHDA and CDR2 SQIVND come from the germline V gene (reference sequence). The CDR3 is 15 residues long.

This chain connects TRBV24-1 to TRBJ1-5; 7 positions agree with TRBD1. V dropped 7 bases and J dropped 3; count of bases not matched to a gene: 2. This CDR3 spans 13 amino acids. Germline-derived CDR1 and CDR2 are KGHDR and SFDVKD. This chain's CDR3 is CATRQGPNQPQHF. CDR3 DNA: TGTGCCACCAGACAGGGGCCCAATCAGCCCCAGCATTTT.

This rearrangement joins TRBV3-1 (or the pseudogene TRBV3-2) to TRBJ1-4, with 9 bases fitting TRBD1. V lost 3 bases and J lost 1; bases outside the gene matches: 3. Germline assignment: CDR1 LGHDT and CDR2 YNNKEL (reference sequence). The CDR3 consists of 16 residues. CDR3 sequence: CASSHRQGGTNEKLFF. The DNA of the CDR3 is TGTGCCAGCAGCCACAGACAGGGGGGAACTAATGAAAAACTGTTTTTT.

The chain has TRBV6-5 and TRBJ1-2; D call uncertain. Trimming removed 5 bases from V and 8 bases from J, with 21 bases in between. CDR3 size: 15 residues. CDR1 MNHEY and CDR2 SVGAGI come from the germline V gene. This chain's CDR3 is CASSPRAGVLSGYTF. In nucleotides, the CDR3 is TGTGCCAGCAGTCCTCGTGCCGGGGTTCTCTCCGGCTACACCTTC.

The rearrangement joins TRBV18 to TRBJ1-2; 7 bases fit TRBD1. Germline trimming cut 6 bases from V and 3 bases from J; bases unmatched to any gene: 4. Per germline, CDR1 KGHSH and CDR2 LQKENI. This CDR3 comprises 13 residues. The CDR3 here is CASSPGQHYGYTF. The CDR3 DNA reads as TGTGCCAGCTCCCCGGGACAGCACTATGGCTACACCTTC.

The gene calls are TRBV13 and TRBJ1-6; D gene uncertain. Germline V CDR1 and CDR2: PRHDT, FYEKMQ (reference sequence). This CDR3 has 16 residues. The V and J ends lost 6 bases and 5 bases respectively, with 17 bases between them. The CDR3 here is CASSSRGRPDNSPLHF. CDR3 coding DNA: TGTGCCAGCAGTTCCCGTGGCAGGCCGGATAATTCACCCCTCCACTTT.